One TCR beta chain is described in this entry. Original processing methods: Using reference gene primer amplification, nucleated cell counts were estimated. Sequencing used immunoSEQ multiplex PCR; TCRdb keeps in-frame clones, though not all of them. Clone size and V and J calls were adopted from that table, with D and trimming inferred from the DNA. The data contain about 220,000 clones, around 84% of them singletons. These data originate in a study of blood T cell repertoires in COVID-19. Study background: Donors in the United States, Italy and Spain gave samples during acute or convalescent COVID-19. T cells, B-cell-depleted T cells, or PBMCs provided the cDNA or gDNA that served as material.

The CDR3 extends over 14 amino acids. V was shortened by 1 base and J by 2 bases, with 8 bases between the two germline ends. Per germline, CDR1 SGHTA and CDR2 FQGNSA. Input material: peripheral blood. The TCR originated in a man aged 30 to 39 with active or convalescent COVID-19. The chain employs TRBV7-2 and TRBJ1-2; D gene unclear. The CDR3 sequence is CASSLDAGNYGYTF. CDR3 in DNA: TGTGCCAGCAGCTTAGATGCAGGAAACTATGGCTACACCTTC.